This TCR beta chain was captured by sequencing in a study of T cell repertoires in aging, cancer and after chemotherapy. General observations from the study: Hematological cancer patients had lymphoid organ infiltration that may impair thymic emigration or T cell expansion.

The CDR3 contains 15 residues. V lost 5 bases, J lost 0 bases, and 10 bases lay in between. CDR1 is SEHNR, CDR2 FQNEAQ, per germline (reference sequence). Multiplex touch-down PCR with TRB-A/B primers amplified rearranged V-D-J TRB sequences. TCRdb redid the calling of the multiplex PCR reads with MiXCR, one entry per CDR3 protein. The sample shows around 6,000 distinct CDR3 sequences, around a quarter of them seen only once. This clonotype counts as medium-sized (0.01 to 0.1%). No antigen is known for it. The template was genomic DNA from peripheral blood, not RNA. This chain uses TRBV7-9 with TRBJ2-2; perhaps D is TRBD1 or TRBD2 (5 bases each). The sequenced sample consisted of blood. This receptor was identified in a human donor with a blood cancer. This CDR3 reads CASSPGRTNTGELFF. The DNA for the CDR3 is TGTGCCAGCAGCCCGGGACGGACGAACACCGGGGAGCTGTTTTTT.